The 28 T cell receptor beta chains below come from one sample, sequenced in a study of blood T cells in healthy people across ages. The authors ran a second PCR of 7 to 11 cycles using a sample-barcoded 5' primer and a J-beta primer mix. TCRdb re-called the 5' RACE reads with MiXCR, one entry per CDR3 protein. In the table there are some 1.4 million distinct CDR3 sequences, around 39% of which are singletons. The sequenced sample consisted of blood. Every receptor here comes from a woman younger than 30 in good health.

The chain is built from TRBV4-1 and TRBJ2-7, with 7 positions matching TRBD1. Germline-derived CDR1 and CDR2 are MGHRA and YSYEKL. The J segment lost 7 bases and the V segment lost 3 bases, leaving 18 bases of the junction unmatched. The length of the CDR3 is 17 residues. The CDR3 DNA is TGCGCCAGCAGCCAGGTTCCGGGACAGACACCTAACAATGAGCAGTACTTC. Translating gives CASSQVPGQTPNNEQYF.

In this sample, this clonotype turned up a few times. The rearrangement joins TRBV6-1 to TRBJ1-2, with 7 nucleotides matching TRBD1. The V segment lost 5 bases and the J segment 4 bases; nucleotides outside the gene matches: 7. Germline CDR1 reads MNHNS; CDR2 reads SASEGT. The CDR3 is 14 residues long. CDR3 amino acids: CASSSGTEVYGYTF. The CDR3 region has the DNA TGTGCCAGCAGTTCCGGGACAGAGGTCTATGGCTACACCTTC.

The V gene is TRBV4-1, the J gene TRBJ1-1; perhaps TRBD1 as D (5 bases). This CDR3 is built from 17 residues. Germline assignment: CDR1 MGHRA and CDR2 YSYEKL. Trimming took off 8 bases at V and 4 bases at J, with 26 bases between the two ends. The CDR3 region is CASARAEGSGRGTEAFF. The CDR3 region has the DNA TGCGCCAGCGCCCGAGCTGAGGGCTCAGGAAGGGGCACTGAAGCTTTCTTT.

This chain joins TRBV5-1 and TRBJ2-1; 7 nucleotides line up with TRBD2. Trimming at V came to 0 bases and at J to 0 bases, leaving 3 bases not matched to a gene. The germline V gene has CDR1 SGHRS and CDR2 YFSETQ. CDR3 size: 16 residues. CDR3 bases: TGCGCCAGCAGCTTGGTTGGGACTAACTCCTACAATGAGCAGTTCTTC. This codes for CASSLVGTNSYNEQFF.

J is TRBJ2-7 and V is TRBV4-2; D is unresolved. This CDR3 has 12 residues. CDR1 LGHNA and CDR2 YNFKEQ come from the germline V gene. V was cut by 2 bases and J by 7 bases, with 9 bases left in between. CDR3: CASSQPSAEQYF. The CDR3 coding sequence is TGTGCCAGCAGCCAACCCTCCGCGGAGCAGTACTTC.

The chain is built from TRBV2 and TRBJ1-2; no reliable D call. The CDR3 contains 12 residues. V lost 8 bases, J lost 3 bases, and 10 bases lay in between. CDR1 and CDR2 from the germline V gene are SNHLY and FYNNEI. The CDR3: CASRGKDYGYTF. CDR3 DNA sequence: TGTGCCAGCCGCGGGAAGGACTATGGCTACACCTTC.

This clonotype was found a few times. The chain uses TRBV12-3 or TRBV12-4 and TRBJ2-7, with unresolved D. The V gene lost 8 bases and the J gene lost 2 bases, with 7 bases spanning the gap. This CDR3 comprises 11 residues. The CDR3 here is CASGGPYEQYF. As DNA, the CDR3 is TGTGCCAGCGGCGGCCCCTACGAGCAGTACTTC.

V and J are TRBV10-3 and TRBJ1-1; 8 bases are a match to TRBD1. This CDR3 contains 13 residues. V shed 10 bases, J shed 1 base, and the junction held 5 bases outside the gene matches. CDR1 is ENHRY, CDR2 SYGVKD, per germline. The CDR3 DNA sequence: TGTGCCACCTCGGACAGGGAGAACACTGAAGCTTTCTTT. It translates to CATSDRENTEAFF.

DNA of the CDR3: TGTGCCAGCAATAGTAAGGCGGGAGAAAACACCGGGGAGCTGTTTTTT. Its protein product is CASNSKAGENTGELFF. The rearrangement uses TRBV6-2 or TRBV6-3 and TRBJ2-2; 7 bases are a match to TRBD2. The CDR3 contains 16 residues. Germline CDR1 reads MNHEY; CDR2 reads SVGEGT. With V trimmed by 7 bases and J by 2 bases, 10 bases remained unmatched.

The chain links TRBV5-5 to TRBJ2-4, with D possibly being TRBD1 or TRBD2 (6 bases each). Trimming left V 6 bases short and J 0 bases short, with 16 bases between. The CDR3 has 16 residues. Germline CDR1 is SGHKS and CDR2 is YYEKEE (reference sequence). The CDR3 DNA reads TGTGCCAGCACCCCTGGGGGGACACTAGCCAAAAACATTCAGTACTTC. Its protein product is CASTPGGTLAKNIQYF.

This clonotype was seen a few times. The chain is built from TRBV10-3 and TRBJ2-7, with 8 bases lining up with TRBD1. Trimming removed 7 bases from V and 7 bases from J; junction bases left unmatched: 18. This CDR3 spans 16 amino acids. From germline, CDR1 is ENHRY and CDR2 SYGVKD. CDR3 residues: CAITQGIQGGMGEQYF. Written as DNA, the CDR3 is TGTGCCATCACCCAAGGAATACAGGGGGGCATGGGGGAGCAGTACTTC.

This clonotype has at least ten counts. The rearrangement uses TRBV20-1 and TRBJ2-3, with no clear D. This CDR3 is 15 amino acids long. From germline, CDR1 is DFQATT and CDR2 SNEGSKA (reference sequence). The V end lost 4 bases, the J end lost 3 bases, and 17 bases lay between the germline ends. CDR3 amino acids: CSATRPFYGTDTQYF. The CDR3 DNA reads TGCAGTGCTACCAGGCCATTTTATGGGACAGATACGCAGTATTTT.

The sample holds a few counts of this clonotype. V is TRBV6-6 and J is TRBJ1-2; 9 bases are a match to TRBD1. Germline CDR1 is MNHNY and CDR2 is SVGAGI (reference sequence). The junction had 7 bases not matched to a gene; V was cut back by 7 bases and J by 4 bases. The CDR3 runs 14 residues. The CDR3 reads CASNTGGVGYGYTF. The CDR3 DNA is TGTGCCAGCAATACAGGGGGCGTTGGCTATGGCTACACCTTC.

The chain carries TRBV5-5 and TRBJ2-7, with a possible D match to TRBD1 (7 bases). There are 13 residues in the CDR3. CDR1 is SGHKS, CDR2 YYEKEE, per germline (reference sequence). Deletions cut 3 bases from V and 3 bases from J, with 10 bases between. CDR3 nucleotide sequence: TGTGCCAGCAGCTCGCAGGGGGGCTACGAGCAGTACTTC. This sequence encodes CASSSQGGYEQYF.

The V gene is TRBV2, the J gene TRBJ2-1; 9 bases align to TRBD1. This CDR3 has 15 residues. CDR1 is SNHLY, CDR2 FYNNEI, per germline. V gave up 2 bases and J gave up 8 bases; unmatched junction bases: 7. The CDR3 sequence is CASSETGGAGHEQFF. CDR3 coding DNA: TGTGCCAGCAGTGAAACAGGGGGCGCGGGCCATGAGCAGTTCTTC. Full variable domain (rest looked up from reference TRBV2 and TRBJ2-1): EPEVTQTPSHQVTQMGQEVILRCVPISNHLYFYWYRQILGQKVEFLVSFYNNEISEKSEIFDDQFSVERPDGSNFTLKIRSTKLEDSAMYFCASSETGGAGHEQFFGPGTRLTVL.

V usage is TRBV13 and J usage is TRBJ2-2; no clear D. This CDR3 is built from 14 residues. V dropped 4 bases and J dropped 5 bases, with 11 bases sitting between them. Germline values: CDR1 PRHDT, CDR2 FYEKMQ (reference sequence). The CDR3 protein is CASSSYSRTGELFF. In nucleotides, the CDR3 is TGTGCCAGCAGCTCGTATAGTAGGACCGGGGAGCTGTTTTTT.

This clonotype occurred a few times. This rearrangement joins TRBV9 to TRBJ2-5, with D hard to call. Germline CDR1 reads SGDLS; CDR2 reads YYNGEE. With 0 bases removed from V and 3 bases from J, the gap between germline ends came to 3 bases. The CDR3 runs 12 residues. The CDR3 sequence: CASSVGEETQYF. The CDR3 DNA reads TGTGCCAGCAGCGTAGGTGAAGAGACCCAGTACTTC.

The J gene is TRBJ1-5, the V gene TRBV9, with D unresolved. Germline V gene lookup returns CDR1 SGDLS and CDR2 YYNGEE. The CDR3 totals 14 residues. Trimming stripped 0 bases from V and 6 bases from J, with 10 bases between. The CDR3 DNA is TGTGCCAGCAGCGTAGGGGGTATTAGTCAGCCCCAGCATTTT. Translating it yields CASSVGGISQPQHF. Full variable domain (outside the CDR3, taken from reference TRBV9 and TRBJ1-5): DSGVTQTPKHLITATGQRVTLRCSPRSGDLSVYWYQQSLDQGLQFLIQYYNGEERAKGNILERFSAQQFPDLHSELNLSSLELGDSALYFCASSVGGISQPQHFGDGTRLSIL.

This clonotype is a singleton in its sample. V is TRBV20-1 and J is TRBJ2-1; no clear D. The V gene's germline CDR1 is DFQATT and CDR2 SNEGSKA (reference sequence). The CDR3 is 12 amino acids. The CDR3 DNA reads TGCAGCCTATATAAAAGCTCCGATGAGCAGTTCTTC. Translation: CSLYKSSDEQFF.

The J gene is TRBJ2-3, the V gene TRBV5-1; D may match TRBD1 or TRBD2 (6 bases each). The CDR3 has 16 residues. Germline V gene sequence: CDR1 SGHRS, CDR2 YFSETQ. V was pared by 2 bases and J by 4 bases, with 17 bases between. The DNA for the CDR3 is TGCGCCAGCAGCTTTGGATCGTTCGGGGGCGCAGATACGCAGTATTTT. Translation gives CASSFGSFGGADTQYF.

This clonotype was found once. A read error may produce the germline difference seen at one junction end. DNA for the CDR3: TGTGCCAGCAACTTATTGGGAGCGGAATACAATGAGCAGTTCTTC. Protein product: CASNLLGAEYNEQFF. J is TRBJ2-1 and V is TRBV7-2; a weak D match, TRBD2 (5 bases). Germline CDR1 SGHTA, CDR2 FQGNSA. CDR3 size: 15 residues.

The V and J genes are TRBV15 and TRBJ2-1; D could derive from TRBD1 or TRBD2 (5 bases each). CDR1 is LNHNV, CDR2 YYDKDF, per germline (reference sequence). This CDR3 is 15 amino acids long. V gave up 1 base and J gave up 10 bases, with 17 bases separating them. The DNA of the CDR3 is TGTGCCACCAGCAGAGTTTGGGACGGCTCCTACGAGCAGTTCTTC. Translation gives CATSRVWDGSYEQFF.

Regarding this clonotype: One junction end disagrees with the germline gene, perhaps due to a read error. The V and J genes are TRBV4-1 and TRBJ2-3; the D gene could be TRBD1 or TRBD2 (5 bases each). The CDR3 is 14 residues long. Germline V gene sequence: CDR1 MGHRA, CDR2 YSYEKL. CDR3 bases: TGCGCCAGCAACCAAGGGGACCGCACAGATACGCAGTATTTT. Amino acid sequence: CASNQGDRTDTQYF.

This clonotype has just a few counts. The genes are TRBV28 and TRBJ2-3; D is possibly TRBD1 or TRBD2 (6 bases each). The CDR3 runs to 15 residues. Trimming removed 6 bases from V and 0 bases from J, with 13 bases in between. Germline CDR1 reads MDHEN; CDR2 reads SYDVKM. CDR3 amino acids: CASSPLGGSTDTQYF. CDR3 coding DNA: TGTGCCAGCAGCCCCCTAGGGGGGAGCACAGATACGCAGTATTTT.

The rearrangement uses TRBV2 and TRBJ1-2, with D uncertain. CDR1 is SNHLY and CDR2 is FYNNEI in the germline V gene. This CDR3 comprises 14 residues. V was trimmed by 0 bases and J by 5 bases, leaving 10 bases between them. CDR3 protein: CASSEAAVGYGYTF. In nucleotides, the CDR3 is TGTGCCAGCAGTGAAGCGGCGGTGGGGTATGGCTACACCTTC.

This clonotype was seen a handful of times. This chain links TRBV5-1 with TRBJ1-2; no definite D call. The CDR3 runs 16 residues. V shed 0 bases and J shed 6 bases, with 18 bases lying between them. Germline V CDR1 and CDR2: SGHRS, YFSETQ. Here the CDR3 DNA reads TGCGCCAGCAGCTTGGTGGGTGAGGAGGCCTGGGATGGCTACACCTTC. Encoded protein: CASSLVGEEAWDGYTF.

This clonotype was seen a few times. The chain recombines TRBV27 with TRBJ1-2; D may be TRBD1 (5 bases). Trimming cost V 5 bases and J 6 bases, with 19 bases left between them. Germline CDR1 and CDR2: MNHEY and SMNVEV (reference sequence). This CDR3 spans 15 amino acids. The CDR3 coding sequence is TGTGCCAGCAGTACACTTCCAGGGATGGGAGATGGCTACACCTTC. It translates to CASSTLPGMGDGYTF.

Of note for this clonotype: One end of the junction does not line up with germline, which may come from a read error. The chain uses TRBV20-1 and TRBJ2-3, with D tentatively TRBD2 (6 bases). The CDR3 length is 15 residues. Germline V gene lookup returns CDR1 DFQATT and CDR2 SNEGSKA (reference sequence). The CDR3 sequence is CSADPAGGATDTPYF. The CDR3 nucleotides read TGCAGTGCGGACCCGGCGGGCGGGGCGACAGATACGCCGTATTTT.